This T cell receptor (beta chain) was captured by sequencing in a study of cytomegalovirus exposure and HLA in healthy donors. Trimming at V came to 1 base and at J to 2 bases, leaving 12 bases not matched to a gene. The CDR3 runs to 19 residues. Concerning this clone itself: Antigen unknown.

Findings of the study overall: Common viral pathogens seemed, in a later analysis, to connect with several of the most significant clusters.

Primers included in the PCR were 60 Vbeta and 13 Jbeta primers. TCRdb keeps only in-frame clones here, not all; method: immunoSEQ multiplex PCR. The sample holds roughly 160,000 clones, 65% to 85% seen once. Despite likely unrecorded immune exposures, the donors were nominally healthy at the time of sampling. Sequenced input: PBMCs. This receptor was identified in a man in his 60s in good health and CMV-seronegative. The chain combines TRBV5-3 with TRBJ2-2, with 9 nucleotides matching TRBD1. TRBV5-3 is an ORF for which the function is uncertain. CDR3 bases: TGTGCCAGAAGCTTGTCAAGGACAGGGGTCCATTCAAACACCGGGGAGCTGTTTTTT. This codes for CARSLSRTGVHSNTGELFF.